The 14 T cell receptor beta chains below all came from one sample that was sequenced in a study of blood T cells in healthy people across ages. Through a sample-barcoded 5' primer and a J-beta primer mix, a second PCR was run for roughly 6 to 11 cycles. TCRdb redid the calling of the 5' RACE reads with MiXCR, one entry per CDR3 protein. Counted here are approximately 790,000 distinct CDR3 sequences, around 68% occurring once; the ten biggest clones make up 25% to 35%. Sequenced material: blood. The receptors were sampled from a young man in good health.

The rearrangement links TRBV5-1 to TRBJ2-7; 8 nucleotides line up with TRBD1. The CDR3 spans 16 residues. V dropped 0 bases and J dropped 5; count of bases not matched to a gene: 10. Per germline, CDR1 SGHRS and CDR2 YFSETQ. CDR3 nucleotide sequence: TGCGCCAGCAGCTTGGTGACAGGGGCCGCGCAGGACGAGCAGTACTTC. Protein: CASSLVTGAAQDEQYF.

The V gene is TRBV9, the J gene TRBJ2-4, with no clear D. The J call may be wrong; the DNA end is better matched by TRBJ2-7. CDR1 and CDR2 from the germline V gene are SGDLS and YYNGEE. CDR3 length: 12 amino acids. CDR3 protein: CASSVATYEQYF. CDR3 DNA: TGTGCCAGCAGCGTAGCTACTTACGAGCAGTACTTC.

The chain joins TRBV12-5 to TRBJ2-1, with D perhaps matching TRBD1 (6 bases). Trimming stripped 1 base from V and 12 bases from J, with 16 bases between. From germline, CDR1 is LGHNT and CDR2 FRNRAP. The CDR3 loop spans 14 amino acids. The CDR3 sequence: CASGLDRVSLVQFF. In DNA, the CDR3 is TGTGCTAGTGGTTTGGACAGGGTATCATTAGTGCAGTTCTTC.

The gene calls are TRBV10-3 and TRBJ2-1; 10 bases are shared with TRBD2. The CDR3 covers 13 residues. The germline CDR1 and CDR2 sequences are ENHRY and SYGVKD. With 6 bases clipped from V and 8 bases from J, the junction kept 4 bases outside the gene matches. CDR3: CAISSSGGDEQFF. DNA of the CDR3: TGTGCCATCAGCTCTAGCGGGGGCGATGAGCAGTTCTTC.

Only a few counts were recorded for this clonotype. The chain employs TRBV9 and TRBJ1-2, with 7 bases aligning to TRBD1. V lost 3 bases and J lost 4; bases outside the gene matches: 12. Germline V CDR1 and CDR2: SGDLS, YYNGEE. The CDR3 covers 16 residues. The CDR3 here is CASSAGDRILIYGYTF. The CDR3 DNA reads as TGTGCCAGCAGCGCCGGGGACAGAATCCTCATCTATGGCTACACCTTC.

The CDR3 nucleotides read TGCAGTGCTATACAGGGCGCCCCCACCTTC. It specifies CSAIQGAPTF. V gene TRBV20-1 combines with J gene TRBJ1-2, with D possibly matching TRBD1 (6 bases). The V gene's germline CDR1 is DFQATT and CDR2 SNEGSKA (reference sequence). V was trimmed by 4 bases and J by 13 bases, leaving 13 bases between them. The length of the CDR3 is 10 residues.

The chain carries TRBV5-1 and TRBJ2-7; D unresolved. Trimming took 4 bases from V and 0 from J, leaving 5 bases between them. The V gene's germline CDR1 is SGHRS and CDR2 YFSETQ. This CDR3 comprises 12 residues. CDR3 bases: TGCGCCAGCAGCATGAGCTCCTACGAGCAGTACTTC. Translating gives CASSMSSYEQYF.

The V call is TRBV12-3 or TRBV12-4, the J call TRBJ1-2; D is unresolved. V was clipped by 2 bases and J by 8 bases, with 9 bases between them. The CDR3 consists of 12 residues. The DNA of the CDR3 is TGTGCCAGCAGTTTATCGCACGGGGGCTACACCTTC. Amino acid sequence: CASSLSHGGYTF.

This clonotype was counted a few times. The chain joins TRBV6-1 to TRBJ2-1, with 14 bases aligning to TRBD2. Germline V gene lookup returns CDR1 MNHNS and CDR2 SASEGT. V was pared by 7 bases and J by 0 bases, with 11 bases of the junction left unmatched. The CDR3 contains 19 residues. CDR3 in DNA: TGTGCCAGCATAGGGGGGACTAGCGGGGGTTCCAGCTCCTACAATGAGCAGTTCTTC. Translated, it gives CASIGGTSGGSSSYNEQFF.

The chain combines TRBV7-2 with TRBJ2-2; D is perhaps TRBD1 or TRBD2 (5 bases each). The CDR3 sequence is 14 residues long. CDR1 is SGHTA, CDR2 FQGNSA, per germline. V dropped 5 bases and J dropped 4 bases, with 11 bases sitting between them. In nucleotides, the CDR3 is TGTGCCAGCAGCCCGGGGCCGGTCACCGGGGAGCTGTTTTTT. It specifies CASSPGPVTGELFF.

This clonotype was counted only a few times. The CDR3 protein is CASTTRTSGRVKNIQYF. DNA for the CDR3: TGTGCCAGCACTACCCGTACTAGCGGGAGGGTCAAAAACATTCAGTACTTC. The chain joins TRBV12-3 or TRBV12-4 to TRBJ2-4, with 13 nucleotides matching TRBD2. The CDR3 spans 17 residues. With V trimmed by 7 bases and J by 3 bases, 9 bases remained unmatched.

This clonotype was seen a single time. V is TRBV4-3 and J is TRBJ2-1; possible D gene TRBD1, 5 bases. Trimming removed 3 bases from V and 4 bases from J, with 13 bases in between. CDR1 LGHNA and CDR2 YSLEER come from the germline V gene. The CDR3 is 15 residues long. Here the CDR3 DNA reads TGCGCCAGCAGCCACGACAGTCGGTTGTACAATGAGCAGTTCTTC. Translated, it gives CASSHDSRLYNEQFF.

CDR3 in amino acids: CASSRGTGTGPYNEQFF. In DNA form, the CDR3 reads TGTGCCAGCAGTAGGGGTACCGGGACAGGGCCCTACAATGAGCAGTTCTTC. The gene calls are TRBV28 and TRBJ2-1; TRBD1 aligns across 9 bases. Germline CDR1 and CDR2: MDHEN and SYDVKM. With V trimmed by 5 bases and J by 2 bases, 10 bases remained unmatched. This CDR3 has 17 residues.

This clonotype has more than one count but fewer than ten. This chain uses TRBV20-1 with TRBJ2-1, with D perhaps TRBD1 (5 bases). Germline loops: CDR1 DFQATT, CDR2 SNEGSKA (reference sequence). V was pared by 7 bases and J by 6 bases, with 22 bases between. This CDR3 contains 15 residues. The CDR3 sequence is CSGTVPLLGANEQFF. Written as DNA, the CDR3 is TGCAGTGGCACAGTCCCTCTTTTAGGGGCCAATGAGCAGTTCTTC.